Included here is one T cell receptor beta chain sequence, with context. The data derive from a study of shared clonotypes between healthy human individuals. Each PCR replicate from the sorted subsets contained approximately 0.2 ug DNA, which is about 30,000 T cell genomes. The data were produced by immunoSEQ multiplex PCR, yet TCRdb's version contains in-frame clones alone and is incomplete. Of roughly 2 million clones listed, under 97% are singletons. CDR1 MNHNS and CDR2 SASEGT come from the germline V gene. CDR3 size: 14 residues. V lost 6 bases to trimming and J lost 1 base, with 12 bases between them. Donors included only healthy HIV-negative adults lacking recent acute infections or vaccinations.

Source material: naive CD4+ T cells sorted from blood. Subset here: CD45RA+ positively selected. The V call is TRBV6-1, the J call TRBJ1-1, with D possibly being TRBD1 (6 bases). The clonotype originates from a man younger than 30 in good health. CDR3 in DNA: TGTGCCAGCAGCCTCGACAGGAGGAACACTGAAGCTTTCTTT. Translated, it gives CASSLDRRNTEAFF.